The 29 T cell receptor beta chains below come from one sample, sequenced in a study of T cells of healthy individuals. TCRdb reprocessed the 5' RACE reads with MiXCR, giving one entry per CDR3 protein. This table has 95,000 to 100,000 distinct CDR3 sequences, around 17% appearing once. The receptor set was obtained from a human donor in good health.

This clonotype was picked up many times. The rearrangement joins TRBV11-2 to TRBJ2-3; 7 nucleotides match TRBD1. Germline values: CDR1 SGHAT, CDR2 FQNNGV. The junction had 12 bases not matched to a gene; V was cut back by 5 bases and J by 4 bases. This CDR3 has 16 residues. CDR3 nucleotides: TGTGCCAGCAGCACCCGGACAGGATGGGGTTCAGATACGCAGTATTTT. Amino acids: CASSTRTGWGSDTQYF. Full variable domain (missing parts from reference TRBV11-2 and TRBJ2-3): EAGVAQSPRYKIIEKRQSVAFWCNPISGHATLYWYQQILGQGPKLLIQFQNNGVVDDSQLPKDRFSAERLKGVDSTLKIQPAKLEDSAVYLCASSTRTGWGSDTQYFGPGTRLTVL.

The chain recombines TRBV28 with TRBJ2-3; TRBD1 aligns across 7 bases. The CDR3 has 17 residues. Germline CDR1 and CDR2: MDHEN and SYDVKM. V trimming: 5 bases; J trimming: 0 bases; junction bases outside the gene matches: 11. The CDR3 spells CASSPQPTGASTDTQYF. The CDR3, as DNA: TGTGCCAGCAGTCCACAACCCACAGGGGCTAGCACAGATACGCAGTATTTT.

The chain joins TRBV7-2 to TRBJ2-7; no clear D. V was shortened by 5 bases and J by 0 bases, with 11 bases between the two germline ends. Per the germline V gene, CDR1 is SGHTA and CDR2 is FQGNSA. The CDR3 consists of 14 residues. The CDR3 region is CASSPRLSSYEQYF. Here the CDR3 DNA reads TGTGCCAGCAGCCCCCGTTTGAGCTCCTACGAGCAGTACTTC.

This sequence joins TRBV20-1 and TRBJ2-7, with D tentatively TRBD2 (6 bases). V lost 3 bases and J 7 bases, leaving 10 bases between the germline ends. CDR3 length: 11 residues. Germline-derived CDR1 and CDR2 are DFQATT and SNEGSKA (reference sequence). DNA for the CDR3: TGCAGTGCTAGCCCGGCGGGGGAGCAGTACTTC. It codes for CSASPAGEQYF.

The chain carries TRBV20-1 and TRBJ2-3; tentative D call: TRBD2 (6 bases). Trimming shortened V by 6 bases and J by 4 bases, and 20 bases separated the two germline ends. Looked up from germline, CDR1 is DFQATT and CDR2 is SNEGSKA (reference sequence). The CDR3 runs to 15 residues. The CDR3 DNA sequence: TGCAGTGCAACGAGAGCGGGCCTAGGGGCAGATACGCAGTATTTT. It encodes CSATRAGLGADTQYF.

Many counts were recorded for this clonotype. J is TRBJ1-2 and V is TRBV7-2, with D unresolved. The CDR3 spans 13 residues. V dropped 3 bases and J dropped 5 bases, with 10 bases sitting between them. The V gene's germline CDR1 is SGHTA and CDR2 FQGNSA. CDR3 bases: TGTGCCAGCAGCTTTCAGGTCGCTTATGGCTACACCTTC. It is translated as CASSFQVAYGYTF.

This clonotype was seen a few times. The gene calls are TRBV5-5 and TRBJ2-7, with D perhaps matching TRBD1 (5 bases). With 4 bases removed from V and 4 bases from J, the gap between germline ends came to 9 bases. This CDR3 is 12 amino acids long. Germline lookup yields CDR1 SGHKS and CDR2 YYEKEE (reference sequence). The CDR3 loop reads CASSQTEYEQYF. The CDR3 coding sequence is TGTGCCAGCAGCCAGACAGAGTACGAGCAGTACTTC.

This clonotype showed up just a few times. CDR3 region: CAISESAGGRTEAFF. The CDR3 nucleotides read TGTGCCATCAGTGAGTCGGCAGGGGGGAGGACTGAAGCTTTCTTT. The chain links TRBV10-3 to TRBJ1-1; 7 nucleotides line up with TRBD1. This CDR3 has 15 residues. Germline lookup yields CDR1 ENHRY and CDR2 SYGVKD. V was clipped by 0 bases and J by 5 bases; unmatched bases: 6.

The chain uses TRBV7-2 and TRBJ2-7, with TRBD2 matching over 14 bases. V lost 5 bases and J lost 13; bases outside the gene matches: 19. Germline V gene sequence: CDR1 SGHTA, CDR2 FQGNSA. The CDR3 consists of 17 residues. The CDR3 here is CASSAGTRGTSGSSRYF. As DNA, the CDR3 is TGTGCCAGCAGCGCCGGGACTCGTGGGACTAGCGGGAGTTCGAGATACTTC.

This clonotype has more than one count but fewer than ten. The gene calls are TRBV30 and TRBJ2-7, with unresolved D. Trimming stripped 0 bases from V and 0 bases from J, with 6 bases between. Germline CDR1 and CDR2: GTSNPN and SVGIG (reference sequence). The CDR3 is made up of 13 amino acids. The CDR3 sequence: CAWSVSNSYEQYF. The CDR3 DNA sequence: TGTGCCTGGAGTGTGTCCAACTCCTACGAGCAGTACTTC.

In this sample, this clonotype turned up many times. Here the CDR3 reads CSARDGVYNEQFF. The CDR3 bases are TGCAGTGCTAGGGACGGCGTATACAATGAGCAGTTCTTC. The chain joins TRBV20-1 to TRBJ2-1, with no clear D. CDR3 size: 13 residues. V lost 3 bases to trimming and J lost 4 bases, with 10 bases between them. Germline V gene data show CDR1 as DFQATT and CDR2 as SNEGSKA (reference sequence).

This clonotype was counted once. The rearrangement uses TRBV5-1 and TRBJ2-6, with D perhaps matching TRBD2 (5 bases). V was pared by 0 bases and J by 0 bases, with 13 bases between. From germline, CDR1 is SGHRS and CDR2 YFSETQ. The CDR3 contains 18 residues. The CDR3 is CASSLGTADFSGANVLTF. CDR3 sequence (DNA): TGCGCCAGCAGCTTGGGGACTGCGGATTTCTCTGGGGCCAACGTCCTGACTTTC.

The chain is built from TRBV6-2 or TRBV6-3 and TRBJ1-1, with 7 bases fitting TRBD1. Germline V lookup: CDR1 MNHEY, CDR2 SVGEGT. V gave up 3 bases and J gave up 12 bases; unmatched junction bases: 10. The CDR3 sequence is 13 residues long. CDR3 sequence: CASSYPGTDLSFF. The CDR3 DNA follows: TGTGCCAGCAGTTATCCCGGGACAGATCTTTCTTTCTTT.

The chain couples TRBV20-1 to TRBJ1-4; unclear D gene. V lost 3 bases to trimming and J lost 8 bases, with 16 bases between them. This CDR3 has 14 amino acids. CDR1 and CDR2 from the germline V gene are DFQATT and SNEGSKA (reference sequence). CDR3 DNA sequence: TGCAGTGCTAGTTTAGGCCCCTACACCGAAAAACTGTTTTTT. Translating gives CSASLGPYTEKLFF.

This chain joins TRBV7-9 and TRBJ2-3, with D possibly being TRBD2 (5 bases). This CDR3 comprises 13 residues. Germline assignment: CDR1 SEHNR and CDR2 FQNEAQ (reference sequence). The V and J ends lost 3 bases and 4 bases respectively, with 8 bases between them. The CDR3 DNA is TGTGCCAGCAGCTTGACGGGGTCAGATACGCAGTATTTT. Residues: CASSLTGSDTQYF. The full variable domain, with the rest looked up from reference TRBV7-9 and TRBJ2-3, is DTGVSQNPRHKITKRGQNVTFRCDPISEHNRLYWYRQTLGQGPEFLTYFQNEAQLEKSRLLSDRFSAERPKGSFSTLEIQRTEQGDSAMYLCASSLTGSDTQYFGPGTRLTVL.

In its sample, this clonotype was seen many times. The V call is TRBV30, the J call TRBJ2-2, with a tentative D call TRBD2 (5 bases). CDR3 length: 15 residues. Per germline, CDR1 GTSNPN and CDR2 SVGIG (reference sequence). V was shortened by 0 bases and J by 3 bases, with 11 bases between the two germline ends. The chain's CDR3 is CAWSVWTFDTGELFF. The CDR3 DNA reads TGTGCCTGGAGTGTATGGACTTTTGACACCGGGGAGCTGTTTTTT.

Many counts were recorded for this clonotype. The chain uses TRBV6-6 and TRBJ1-3, with D maybe TRBD1 (6 bases). Between the trimmed V and J ends, which lost 4 bases and 10 bases, there was a span of 11 bases. Per the germline V gene, CDR1 is MNHNY and CDR2 is SVGAGI (reference sequence). The CDR3 extends over 12 amino acids. As DNA, the CDR3 is TGTGCCAGCAGTTCAGGGGTCGGGACCATATATTTT. It encodes CASSSGVGTIYF.

The rearrangement links TRBV15 to TRBJ1-1; the D is unclear. Trimming left V 1 base short and J 3 bases short, with 3 bases between. The CDR3 has 12 residues. Germline V CDR1 and CDR2: LNHNV, YYDKDF (reference sequence). DNA for the CDR3: TGTGCCACCAGCAGAGCTTACACTGAAGCTTTCTTT. Its translation is CATSRAYTEAFF.

This clonotype was seen at least ten times. The chain has TRBV9 and TRBJ1-6; D call uncertain. V was cut by 3 bases and J by 6 bases, with 10 bases left in between. This CDR3 spans 14 amino acids. Germline V gene sequence: CDR1 SGDLS, CDR2 YYNGEE. The CDR3: CASSANALNSPLHF. The DNA of the CDR3 is TGTGCCAGCAGCGCAAATGCCCTTAATTCACCCCTCCACTTT.

In this sample, this clonotype turned up a few times. This chain joins TRBV12-3 or TRBV12-4 and TRBJ2-1; a weak D match, TRBD2 (6 bases). V was shortened by 1 base and J by 6 bases, with 7 bases between the two germline ends. The CDR3 sequence is 13 residues long. This CDR3 is CASSLGGVNEQFF. In DNA form, the CDR3 reads TGTGCCAGCAGTTTAGGGGGGGTCAATGAGCAGTTCTTC.

This clonotype was recorded at least ten times. J is TRBJ1-3 and V is TRBV6-5; D not resolved. Germline CDR1 is MNHEY and CDR2 is SVGAGI. The CDR3 sequence is 13 residues long. V was shortened by 2 bases and J by 4 bases, with 6 bases between the two germline ends. The CDR3 loop is CASSYERGNTIYF. Written as DNA, the CDR3 is TGTGCCAGCAGTTACGAACGGGGAAACACCATATATTTT.

The chain links TRBV28 to TRBJ1-1; no clear D. V lost 10 bases and J lost 1, with 16 bases in between. The CDR3 has 14 residues. The germline V gene encodes CDR1 MDHEN and CDR2 SYDVKM. The CDR3 DNA follows: TGTGCCATCCTTGGACCCCCCAGGAACACTGAAGCTTTCTTT. Translation gives CAILGPPRNTEAFF.

In this sample, this clonotype turned up many times. The chain's CDR3 is CASRATGAETQYF. CDR3 nucleotides: TGTGCCAGCAGAGCGACAGGGGCTGAGACCCAGTACTTC. The rearrangement uses TRBV2 and TRBJ2-5; 8 bases agree with TRBD1. Trimming cost V 6 bases and J 5 bases; bases outside gene matches: 5. The CDR3 loop spans 13 amino acids. The germline gives CDR1 SNHLY, CDR2 FYNNEI.

This clonotype has only a few counts. The chain combines TRBV10-3 with TRBJ2-2; D remains unclear. The CDR3 contains 14 residues. Trimming removed 3 bases from V and 0 bases from J, with 5 bases in between. Germline V gene sequence: CDR1 ENHRY, CDR2 SYGVKD. The CDR3 loop reads CAISDYSNTGELFF. The CDR3 DNA is TGTGCCATCAGTGACTACTCGAACACCGGGGAGCTGTTTTTT.

This sequence joins TRBV29-1 and TRBJ1-5, with 7 bases lining up with TRBD1. With 3 bases clipped from V and 4 bases from J, the junction kept 3 bases outside the gene matches. The CDR3 spans 13 residues. The germline V gene has CDR1 SQVTM and CDR2 ANQGSEA. The CDR3 DNA sequence: TGCAGCGTTGATCCAGGGGGAAATCAGCCCCAGCATTTT. Protein product: CSVDPGGNQPQHF.

The sample holds a few counts of this clonotype. The chain has TRBV6-5 and TRBJ2-2, with D perhaps matching TRBD1 (8 bases). Trimming stripped 6 bases from V and 4 bases from J, with 18 bases between. Germline-derived CDR1 and CDR2 are MNHEY and SVGAGI. The CDR3 contains 16 residues. The CDR3 nucleotides read TGTGCCAGCAGCCGCTCACAGGGGGGGGGCACCGGGGAGCTGTTTTTT. This translates into CASSRSQGGGTGELFF.

The V call is TRBV6-6, the J call TRBJ1-1; D perhaps matches TRBD1 (5 bases). The CDR3 extends over 13 amino acids. V was clipped by 5 bases and J by 4 bases, with 11 bases between them. Germline lookup yields CDR1 MNHNY and CDR2 SVGAGI (reference sequence). The CDR3, as DNA: TGTGCCAGCAGTCCCCGGGGGAGCACTGAAGCTTTCTTT. Protein product: CASSPRGSTEAFF.

The gene calls are TRBV12-3 or TRBV12-4 and TRBJ1-5; D remains unclear. The CDR3 sequence is 18 residues long. V lost 4 bases and J 0 bases, leaving 19 bases between the germline ends. This chain's CDR3 is CASSSPTQEGHSNQPQHF. The CDR3 DNA is TGTGCCAGCAGTTCCCCGACCCAAGAAGGGCATAGCAATCAGCCCCAGCATTTT.

This clonotype was detected only once. This chain joins TRBV10-3 and TRBJ1-1; D not certain. V was cut by 7 bases and J by 1 base, with 7 bases left in between. The length of the CDR3 is 12 residues. CDR1 ENHRY and CDR2 SYGVKD come from the germline V gene. The CDR3 DNA reads as TGTGCCATCAACGCGGGGAACACTGAAGCTTTCTTT. Translating gives CAINAGNTEAFF.